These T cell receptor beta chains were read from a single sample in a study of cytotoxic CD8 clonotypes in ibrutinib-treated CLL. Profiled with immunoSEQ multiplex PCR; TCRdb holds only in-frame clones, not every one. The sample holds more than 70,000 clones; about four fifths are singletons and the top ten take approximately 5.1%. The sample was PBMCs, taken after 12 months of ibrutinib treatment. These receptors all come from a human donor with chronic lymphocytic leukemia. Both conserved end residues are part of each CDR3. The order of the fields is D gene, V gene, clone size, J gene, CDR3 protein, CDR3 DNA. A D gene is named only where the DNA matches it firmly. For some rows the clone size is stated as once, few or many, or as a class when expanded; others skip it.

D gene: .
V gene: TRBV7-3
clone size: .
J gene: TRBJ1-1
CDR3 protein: CASSFHVNTEAFF
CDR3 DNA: TGTGCCAGCAGCTTCCACGTGAACACTGAAGCTTTCTTT

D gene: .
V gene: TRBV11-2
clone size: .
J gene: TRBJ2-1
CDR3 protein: CASSPRQPSSYNEQFF
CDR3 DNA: TGTGCCAGCAGCCCCCGACAGCCTAGCTCCTACAATGAGCAGTTCTTC

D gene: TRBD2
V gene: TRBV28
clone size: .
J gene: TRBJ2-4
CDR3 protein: CASSSQSGGLAKNIQYF
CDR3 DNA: TGTGCCAGCAGTTCCCAAAGCGGGGGCCTAGCCAAAAACATTCAGTACTTC

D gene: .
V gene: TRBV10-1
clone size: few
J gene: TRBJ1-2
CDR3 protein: CAPGRYYGYTF
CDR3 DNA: TGCGCCCCAGGGCGGTACTATGGCTACACCTTC

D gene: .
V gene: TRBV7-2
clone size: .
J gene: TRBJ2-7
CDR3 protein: CASSLSRYEQYF
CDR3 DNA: TGTGCCAGCAGCTTAAGCAGATACGAGCAGTACTTC

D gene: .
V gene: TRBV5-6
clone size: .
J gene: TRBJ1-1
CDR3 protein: CASSLQYTEAFF
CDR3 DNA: TGTGCCAGCAGCTTGCAATACACTGAAGCTTTCTTT

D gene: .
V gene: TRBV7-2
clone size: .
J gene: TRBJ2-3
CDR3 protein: CASSPHVGRETDTQYF
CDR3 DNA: TGTGCCAGCAGCCCCCACGTGGGGCGGGAAACAGATACGCAGTATTTT

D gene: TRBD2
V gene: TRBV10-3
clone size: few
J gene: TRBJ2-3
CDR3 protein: CATRTGTTGPSRTDTQYF
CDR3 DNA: TGTGCCACCCGTACCGGGACTACCGGCCCCTCACGCACAGATACGCAGTATTTT

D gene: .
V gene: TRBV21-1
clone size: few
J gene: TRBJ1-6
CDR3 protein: CASSWVTAPIGSPLHF
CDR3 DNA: TGTGCCAGCAGTTGGGTCACGGCACCCATCGGTTCACCCCTCCACTTT

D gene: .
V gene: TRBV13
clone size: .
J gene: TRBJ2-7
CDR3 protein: CASSFGDSSYEQYF
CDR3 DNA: TGTGCCAGCAGCTTTGGAGACAGCTCCTACGAGCAGTACTTC

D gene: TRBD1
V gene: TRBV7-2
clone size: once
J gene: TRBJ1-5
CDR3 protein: CASSSQGVSNQPQHF
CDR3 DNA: TGTGCCAGCAGCTCACAGGGGGTTAGCAATCAGCCCCAGCATTTT

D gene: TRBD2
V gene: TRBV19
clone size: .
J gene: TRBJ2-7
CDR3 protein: CASSRAGTSGRYEQYF
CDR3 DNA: TGTGCCAGTAGCCGAGCCGGGACTAGCGGCCGCTACGAGCAGTACTTC

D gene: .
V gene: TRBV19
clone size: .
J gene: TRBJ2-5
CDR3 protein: CASSLGTQETQYF
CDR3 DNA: TGTGCCAGTAGTCTGGGGACCCAAGAGACCCAGTACTTC

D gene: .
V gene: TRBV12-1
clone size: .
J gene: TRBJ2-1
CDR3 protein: CASSSEGPGLAGKEQFF
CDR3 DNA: TGTGCCAGCAGCTCCGAAGGACCGGGACTAGCGGGTAAGGAGCAGTTCTTC

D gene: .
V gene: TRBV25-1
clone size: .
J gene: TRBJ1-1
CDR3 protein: CASIGANTEAFF
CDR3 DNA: TGTGCCAGCATCGGGGCGAACACTGAAGCTTTCTTT

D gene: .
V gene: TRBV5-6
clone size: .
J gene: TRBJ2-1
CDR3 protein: CASSLAGGTVSYNEQFF
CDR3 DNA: TGTGCCAGCAGCTTGGCGGGTGGGACGGTTTCCTACAATGAGCAGTTCTTC

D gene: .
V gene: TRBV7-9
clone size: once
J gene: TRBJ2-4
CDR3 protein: CASSPRGGGNIQYF
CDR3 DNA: TGTGCCAGCAGCCCCAGGGGTGGCGGAAACATTCAGTACTTC

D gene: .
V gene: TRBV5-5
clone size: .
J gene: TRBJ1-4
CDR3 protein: CASSSNEKLFF
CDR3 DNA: TGTGCCAGCAGCTCTAATGAAAAACTGTTTTTT

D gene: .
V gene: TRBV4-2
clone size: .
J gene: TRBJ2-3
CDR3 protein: CASSRRGRDFPAGTQYF
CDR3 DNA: TGTGCCAGCAGCCGCCGCGGCCGGGACTTCCCCGCAGGTACGCAGTATTTT

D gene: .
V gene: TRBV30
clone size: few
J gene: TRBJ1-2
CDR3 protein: CAWKIGAGGYTF
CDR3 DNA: TGTGCCTGGAAAATTGGGGCCGGCGGCTACACCTTC

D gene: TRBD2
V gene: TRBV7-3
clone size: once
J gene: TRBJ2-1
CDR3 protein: CASSQTGTSADEQFF
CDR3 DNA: TGTGCCAGCAGCCAAACCGGGACTAGCGCCGATGAGCAGTTCTTC

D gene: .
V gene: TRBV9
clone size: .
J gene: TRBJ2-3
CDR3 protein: CASSVGGADTQYF
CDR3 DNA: TGTGCCAGCAGCGTAGGGGGAGCAGATACGCAGTATTTT

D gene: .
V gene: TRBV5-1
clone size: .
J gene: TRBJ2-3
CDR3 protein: CASNPDGEILADTQYF
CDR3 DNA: TGCGCCAGCAACCCTGATGGGGAGATCCTCGCGGATACGCAGTATTTT

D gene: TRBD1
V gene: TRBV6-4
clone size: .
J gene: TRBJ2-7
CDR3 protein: CASSDPPHTGASYEQYF
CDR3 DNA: TGTGCCAGCAGTGACCCCCCCCACACAGGGGCCTCCTACGAGCAGTACTTC

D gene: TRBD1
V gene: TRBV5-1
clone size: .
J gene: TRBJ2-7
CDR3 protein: CASSGTGSLGF
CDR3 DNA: TGCGCCAGCAGCGGGACAGGTAGCCTGGGGTTC

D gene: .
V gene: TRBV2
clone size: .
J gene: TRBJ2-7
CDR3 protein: CASRLGVGYEQYF
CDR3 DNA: TGTGCCAGCAGGTTGGGCGTAGGCTACGAGCAGTACTTC

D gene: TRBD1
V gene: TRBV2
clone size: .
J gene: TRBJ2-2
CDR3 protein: CAKTGGTGELFF
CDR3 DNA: TGTGCCAAAACAGGGGGCACCGGGGAGCTGTTTTTT

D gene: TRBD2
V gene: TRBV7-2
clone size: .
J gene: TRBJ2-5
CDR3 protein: CASSLAGKPRGGGETQYF
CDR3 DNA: TGTGCCAGCAGCTTAGCGGGTAAGCCCCGGGGGGGCGGAGAGACCCAGTACTTC

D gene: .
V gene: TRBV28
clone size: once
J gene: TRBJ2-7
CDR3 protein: CASSPSYAPAEQYF
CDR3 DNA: TGTGCCAGCAGTCCCTCCTACGCCCCGGCCGAGCAGTACTTC

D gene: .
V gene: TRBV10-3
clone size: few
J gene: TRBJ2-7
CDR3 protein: CAIRGLTYEQYF
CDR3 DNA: TGTGCCATCAGGGGGCTTACCTACGAGCAGTACTTC

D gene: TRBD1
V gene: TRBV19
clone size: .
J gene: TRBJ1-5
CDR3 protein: CASSMAGQTRSPNQPQHF
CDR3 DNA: TGTGCCAGTAGTATGGCGGGACAGACCCGATCCCCCAATCAGCCCCAGCATTTT

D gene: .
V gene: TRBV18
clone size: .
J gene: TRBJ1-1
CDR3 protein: CASSPPGGVVTEAFF
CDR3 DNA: TGTGCCAGCTCACCACCCGGGGGGGTTGTCACTGAAGCTTTCTTT

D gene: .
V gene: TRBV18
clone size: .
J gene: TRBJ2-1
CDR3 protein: CASSPVLSRGRDEQFF
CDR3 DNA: TGTGCCAGCTCACCAGTTCTCTCCCGGGGGCGGGATGAGCAGTTCTTC

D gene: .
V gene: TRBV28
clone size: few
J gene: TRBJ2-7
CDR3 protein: CASPSGVHEQYF
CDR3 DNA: TGTGCCAGCCCCTCGGGGGTCCACGAGCAGTACTTC

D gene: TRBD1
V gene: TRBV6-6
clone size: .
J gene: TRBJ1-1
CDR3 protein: CASTRGDRGTTEAFF
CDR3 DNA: TGTGCCAGCACCCGGGGGGACAGGGGGACCACTGAAGCTTTCTTT

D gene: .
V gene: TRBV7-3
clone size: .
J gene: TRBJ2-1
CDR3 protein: CASGGLTYNEQFF
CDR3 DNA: TGTGCCAGCGGGGGACTCACCTACAATGAGCAGTTCTTC

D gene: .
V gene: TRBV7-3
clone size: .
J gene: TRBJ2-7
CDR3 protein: CASSLGSGFDEQYF
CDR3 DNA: TGTGCCAGCAGCTTAGGGTCAGGGTTCGACGAGCAGTACTTC

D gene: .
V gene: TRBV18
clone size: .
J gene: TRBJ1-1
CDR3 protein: CASSRSDTEAFF
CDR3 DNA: TGTGCCAGCTCACGCTCGGACACTGAAGCTTTCTTT

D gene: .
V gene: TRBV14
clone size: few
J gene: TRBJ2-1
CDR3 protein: CASSLNGWGEEQFF
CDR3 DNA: TGTGCCAGCAGTCTAAATGGATGGGGAGAAGAGCAGTTCTTC

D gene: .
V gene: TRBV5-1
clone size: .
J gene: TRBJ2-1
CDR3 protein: CASTPGGSYNEQFF
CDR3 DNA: TGCGCCAGCACCCCCGGGGGCTCCTACAATGAGCAGTTCTTC

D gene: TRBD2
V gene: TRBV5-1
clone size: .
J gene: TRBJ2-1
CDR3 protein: CASSPSLAGNNEQFF
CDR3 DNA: TGCGCCAGCAGCCCCTCACTAGCGGGGAACAATGAGCAGTTCTTC

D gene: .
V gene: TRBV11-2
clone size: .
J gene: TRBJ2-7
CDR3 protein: CASSYAGREQYF
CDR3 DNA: TGTGCCAGCAGCTACGCCGGGCGTGAGCAGTACTTC

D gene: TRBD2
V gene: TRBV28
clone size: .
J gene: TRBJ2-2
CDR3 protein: CASSSPGLAGGPGELFF
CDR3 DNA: TGTGCCAGCAGTTCCCCGGGACTAGCGGGAGGCCCCGGGGAGCTGTTTTTT

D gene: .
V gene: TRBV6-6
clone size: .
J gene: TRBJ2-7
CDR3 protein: CAAAESSYEQYF
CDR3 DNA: TGTGCCGCGGCAGAGAGCTCCTACGAGCAGTACTTC

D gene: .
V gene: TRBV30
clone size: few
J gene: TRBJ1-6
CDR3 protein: CAWGGRPRPLHF
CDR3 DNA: TGTGCCTGGGGGGGACGCCCTAGGCCCCTCCACTTT

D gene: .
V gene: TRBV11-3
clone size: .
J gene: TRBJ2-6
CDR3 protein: CASSLTAGANVLTF
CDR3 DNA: TGTGCCAGCAGCTTAACGGCAGGGGCCAACGTCCTGACTTTC

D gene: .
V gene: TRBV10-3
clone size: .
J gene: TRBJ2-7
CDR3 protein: CAISDTGRGDYEQYF
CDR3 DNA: TGTGCCATCAGTGACACAGGGAGGGGGGACTACGAGCAGTACTTC

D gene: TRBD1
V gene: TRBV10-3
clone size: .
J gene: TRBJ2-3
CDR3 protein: CATRPNRQGADTQYF
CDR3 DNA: TGTGCCACCCGGCCGAATAGACAGGGGGCAGATACGCAGTATTTT

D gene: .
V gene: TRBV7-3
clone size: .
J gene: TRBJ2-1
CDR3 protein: CASSLRASFPYNEQFF
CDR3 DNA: TGTGCCAGCAGCTTAAGGGCCTCGTTTCCTTACAATGAGCAGTTCTTC

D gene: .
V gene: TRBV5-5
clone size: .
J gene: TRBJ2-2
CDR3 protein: CASSLWAGSFTGELFF
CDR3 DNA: TGTGCCAGCAGCTTGTGGGCGGGGTCCTTCACCGGGGAGCTGTTTTTT

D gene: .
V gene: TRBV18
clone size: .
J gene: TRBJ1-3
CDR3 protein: CASSPRPADSGNTIYF
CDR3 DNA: TGTGCCAGCTCACCACGGCCAGCGGACTCTGGAAACACCATATATTTT